Listed below are T cell receptor beta chains from one sample, sequenced in a study of T-cell memory formation after mild COVID-19. TCRdb recomputed calls from the 5' RACE reads with MiXCR, one row per CDR3 protein. In the table there are more than 400,000 distinct CDR3 sequences, 15% to 20% of which are singletons. Material for sequencing was PBMCs or a T cell subset sorted from them (not recorded which). The receptors here all came from an adult woman who had mild COVID-19 (a few samples of this study predate the infection). Cell type and time point are not known. Each CDR3 is given with its conserved first and last residue. The D gene is left open where the match is weak. Clone size is stated in some rows and not others, as once, few, many or a class when expanded.

v_gene: TRBV6-1
d_gene: -
j_gene: TRBJ1-5
abundance: -
CDR3nt: TGTGCCAGCAGTGAAGCTGGGAATCAGCCCCAGCATTTT
CDR3aa: CASSEAGNQPQHF

v_gene: TRBV6-2/TRBV6-3
d_gene: TRBD1
j_gene: TRBJ2-1
abundance: -
CDR3nt: TGTGCCAGCAGGGCCGGGGACAGGGTGCCCAATGAGCAGTTCTTC
CDR3aa: CASRAGDRVPNEQFF

v_gene: TRBV30
d_gene: TRBD1
j_gene: TRBJ1-5
abundance: few
CDR3nt: TGTGCCTGGAGTCCCACCCCAGGGGGCGACCAGCCCCAGCATTTT
CDR3aa: CAWSPTPGGDQPQHF

v_gene: TRBV2
d_gene: -
j_gene: TRBJ2-5
abundance: -
CDR3nt: TGTGCCAGCAGTGAAGGAGTAGCCCAAGAGACCCAGTACTTC
CDR3aa: CASSEGVAQETQYF

v_gene: TRBV7-2
d_gene: TRBD1
j_gene: TRBJ1-1
abundance: few
CDR3nt: TGTGCCTCCGGCATAGGGGGCTTTGAAGCTTTCTTT
CDR3aa: CASGIGGFEAFF

v_gene: TRBV6-5
d_gene: TRBD1
j_gene: TRBJ2-1
abundance: -
CDR3nt: TGTGCCAGCAGTTACTCCGGGACAGGTACTTTTGAGCAGTTCTTC
CDR3aa: CASSYSGTGTFEQFF

v_gene: TRBV20-1
d_gene: -
j_gene: TRBJ2-3
abundance: -
CDR3nt: TGCAGCGGACCGGGGACAGATACGCAGTATTTT
CDR3aa: CSGPGTDTQYF

v_gene: TRBV5-1
d_gene: -
j_gene: TRBJ2-3
abundance: many
CDR3nt: TGCGCCAGCAGCCAACAAGGCACAGATACGCAGTATTTT
CDR3aa: CASSQQGTDTQYF

v_gene: TRBV4-2
d_gene: -
j_gene: TRBJ1-4
abundance: -
CDR3nt: TGTGCCAGCAGCCAGGGTGGAACTAATGAAAAACTGTTTTTT
CDR3aa: CASSQGGTNEKLFF

v_gene: TRBV12-3/TRBV12-4
d_gene: -
j_gene: TRBJ2-1
abundance: -
CDR3nt: TGTGCCAGCAGGACCCTCGTTTGGGGAGTCCCGCCTAATAACTACAATGAGCAGTTCTTC
CDR3aa: CASRTLVWGVPPNNYNEQFF

v_gene: TRBV6-5
d_gene: TRBD1
j_gene: TRBJ1-1
abundance: few
CDR3nt: TGTGCCAGCAGTTACGCCCGACAGGGGTACACTGAAGCTTTCTTT
CDR3aa: CASSYARQGYTEAFF

v_gene: TRBV12-3/TRBV12-4
d_gene: -
j_gene: TRBJ2-7
abundance: many
CDR3nt: TGTGCCAGCAGTCCTCGGGGCGGCTCCTACGAGCAGTACTTC
CDR3aa: CASSPRGGSYEQYF

v_gene: TRBV10-3
d_gene: -
j_gene: TRBJ1-1
abundance: few
CDR3nt: TGTGCCATCAGTGAAAAGCAAGAAGCTTTCTTT
CDR3aa: CAISEKQEAFF

v_gene: TRBV6-2/TRBV6-3
d_gene: -
j_gene: TRBJ2-1
abundance: many
CDR3nt: TGTGCCACTCTCCGGGACTTATCTACAATCAATGAGCAGTTCTTC
CDR3aa: CATLRDLSTINEQFF

v_gene: TRBV2
d_gene: TRBD2
j_gene: TRBJ2-1
abundance: -
CDR3nt: TGTGCCAGCACCCCCCGTACTAGCGGGGGCAATGAGCAGTTCTTC
CDR3aa: CASTPRTSGGNEQFF

v_gene: TRBV6-6
d_gene: -
j_gene: TRBJ2-7
abundance: once
CDR3nt: TGTGCCAGCAGCCTACCCTCCGAGGATAGCTCCTACGAGCAGTACTTC
CDR3aa: CASSLPSEDSSYEQYF

v_gene: TRBV24-1
d_gene: -
j_gene: TRBJ2-5
abundance: -
CDR3nt: TGTGCCACCAGTGGCGGGCAAGAGACCCAGTACTTC
CDR3aa: CATSGGQETQYF

v_gene: TRBV2
d_gene: -
j_gene: TRBJ2-3
abundance: -
CDR3nt: TGTGCCAGCAGTAACGCCCGACATATAGGGACAGATACGCAGTATTTT
CDR3aa: CASSNARHIGTDTQYF

v_gene: TRBV7-3
d_gene: -
j_gene: TRBJ2-1
abundance: many
CDR3nt: TGTGCCAGCAGCCCGGCCGGTCAGAGCTCCTACAATGAGCAGTTCTTC
CDR3aa: CASSPAGQSSYNEQFF

v_gene: TRBV4-1
d_gene: -
j_gene: TRBJ1-5
abundance: -
CDR3nt: TGCGCCAGCAGCCAGCAGGGGCTGATTGGGTATAGCAATCAGCCCCAGCATTTT
CDR3aa: CASSQQGLIGYSNQPQHF

v_gene: TRBV12-3/TRBV12-4
d_gene: -
j_gene: TRBJ2-1
abundance: -
CDR3nt: TGTTCCAGCAGTCCCCTCGGGCAGGGGGGGTACAATGAGCAGTTCTTC
CDR3aa: CSSSPLGQGGYNEQFF

v_gene: TRBV11-2
d_gene: -
j_gene: TRBJ2-1
abundance: few
CDR3nt: TGTGCCAGCAGCTTAGCTCGCGGCGTGGGGGGTGAGCAGTTCTTC
CDR3aa: CASSLARGVGGEQFF

v_gene: TRBV24-1
d_gene: TRBD1
j_gene: TRBJ1-2
abundance: -
CDR3nt: TGTGCCACCAGTGGGGGACAGGGAGTGCTGACGGGCTACACCTTC
CDR3aa: CATSGGQGVLTGYTF

v_gene: TRBV10-3
d_gene: TRBD2
j_gene: TRBJ2-7
abundance: few
CDR3nt: TGTGCCATCAGTACTAGCGGGGGGGCCCTAGGCGAGCAGTACTTC
CDR3aa: CAISTSGGALGEQYF

v_gene: TRBV18
d_gene: TRBD1
j_gene: TRBJ2-5
abundance: few
CDR3nt: TGTGCCAGCTCACCACGGACAGGGGGCAAGCGCGAGACCCAGTACTTC
CDR3aa: CASSPRTGGKRETQYF

v_gene: TRBV7-2
d_gene: -
j_gene: TRBJ1-1
abundance: few
CDR3nt: TGTGCCAGCAGCCTGCTAGGAGCCGCTAACACTGAAGCTTTCTTT
CDR3aa: CASSLLGAANTEAFF

v_gene: TRBV11-3
d_gene: -
j_gene: TRBJ1-1
abundance: few
CDR3nt: TGTGCCAGCAGCTTCGCGGGACTTACGGTGAACACTGAAGCTTTCTTT
CDR3aa: CASSFAGLTVNTEAFF

v_gene: TRBV10-3
d_gene: TRBD1
j_gene: TRBJ2-1
abundance: -
CDR3nt: TGTGCCATCGGGGGACAGGATTTCCACAATGAGCAGTTCTTC
CDR3aa: CAIGGQDFHNEQFF

v_gene: TRBV18
d_gene: -
j_gene: TRBJ1-1
abundance: few
CDR3nt: TGTGCCAGCTCACCAATTGACAGCCTGAACACTGAAGCTTTCTTT
CDR3aa: CASSPIDSLNTEAFF

v_gene: TRBV7-2
d_gene: -
j_gene: TRBJ2-3
abundance: -
CDR3nt: TGTGCCAGCAGCTTAGGCGGCGCGGCTAGCACAGATACGCAGTATTTT
CDR3aa: CASSLGGAASTDTQYF

v_gene: TRBV9
d_gene: -
j_gene: TRBJ1-1
abundance: few
CDR3nt: TGTGCCAGCAGCGTAGACCTGGGGAACACTGAAGCTTTCTTT
CDR3aa: CASSVDLGNTEAFF

v_gene: TRBV6-5
d_gene: -
j_gene: TRBJ2-7
abundance: many
CDR3nt: TGTGCCAGCAGTTACGCGGTCAGCTCCTACGAGCAGTACTTC
CDR3aa: CASSYAVSSYEQYF

v_gene: TRBV27
d_gene: -
j_gene: TRBJ1-5
abundance: -
CDR3nt: TGTGCCAGCAGTTTTTTAAGCAATCAGCCCCAGCATTTT
CDR3aa: CASSFLSNQPQHF

v_gene: TRBV6-5
d_gene: -
j_gene: TRBJ1-1
abundance: -
CDR3nt: TGTGCCAGCAAAGGTCTTTTCGGAGAGTCGATCTTT
CDR3aa: CASKGLFGESIF

v_gene: TRBV24-1
d_gene: TRBD1
j_gene: TRBJ1-1
abundance: few
CDR3nt: TGTGCCACCAGTGATTCTGGACAGGAGAACACTGAAGCTTTCTTT
CDR3aa: CATSDSGQENTEAFF

v_gene: TRBV12-3/TRBV12-4
d_gene: TRBD1
j_gene: TRBJ1-1
abundance: many
CDR3nt: TGCGCCAGCAGCTTGGGACAGACGAACACTGAAGCTTTCTTT
CDR3aa: CASSLGQTNTEAFF

v_gene: TRBV9
d_gene: -
j_gene: TRBJ2-3
abundance: -
CDR3nt: TGTGCCAGCAGCGCGGGGACGGTACAGGGTACGCAGTATTTT
CDR3aa: CASSAGTVQGTQYF

v_gene: TRBV27
d_gene: TRBD2
j_gene: TRBJ2-3
abundance: -
CDR3nt: TGTGCCAGCAGTTCCCCGGGACTAGCGGGGGGAAGAGATACGCAGTATTTT
CDR3aa: CASSSPGLAGGRDTQYF

v_gene: TRBV20-1
d_gene: TRBD1
j_gene: TRBJ1-1
abundance: few
CDR3nt: TGCAGTGCTAGACATGGGACAGGGGTAACTGAAGCTTTCTTT
CDR3aa: CSARHGTGVTEAFF

v_gene: TRBV5-4
d_gene: TRBD2
j_gene: TRBJ2-1
abundance: few
CDR3nt: TGTGCCAGCAGCAGGGGACTAGCGGGAGAGGATGAGCAGTTCTTC
CDR3aa: CASSRGLAGEDEQFF

v_gene: TRBV5-8
d_gene: -
j_gene: TRBJ1-5
abundance: -
CDR3nt: TGTGCCAGCAGCTTACAGGGAGTTCAGCCCCAGCATTTT
CDR3aa: CASSLQGVQPQHF

v_gene: TRBV20-1
d_gene: -
j_gene: TRBJ1-1
abundance: few
CDR3nt: TGCAGTGCTAGACGGGCAGGAGGGTCCACTGAAGCTTTCTTT
CDR3aa: CSARRAGGSTEAFF

v_gene: TRBV4-3
d_gene: -
j_gene: TRBJ2-3
abundance: few
CDR3nt: TGCGCCAGCAGCCAAGATGGCGGGACAGTCACAGATACGCAGTATTTT
CDR3aa: CASSQDGGTVTDTQYF

v_gene: TRBV2
d_gene: TRBD2
j_gene: TRBJ2-7
abundance: -
CDR3nt: TGTGCCAGCACGACCCCGGGACTAGTCCCGCTCTACGAGCAGTACTTC
CDR3aa: CASTTPGLVPLYEQYF

v_gene: TRBV12-3/TRBV12-4
d_gene: -
j_gene: TRBJ2-5
abundance: few
CDR3nt: TGTGCCAGCAGTTTAAACGGGGAGCACGAGACCCAGTACTTC
CDR3aa: CASSLNGEHETQYF

v_gene: TRBV5-1
d_gene: TRBD2
j_gene: TRBJ2-1
abundance: -
CDR3nt: TGCGCCAGCAGCCCCACGAGCGGGGGGGGTTTTGAGCAGTTCTTC
CDR3aa: CASSPTSGGGFEQFF

v_gene: TRBV20-1
d_gene: TRBD1
j_gene: TRBJ2-5
abundance: -
CDR3nt: TGCAGTGCTAGGGGGGGACAGGGGATAGAGACCCAGTACTTC
CDR3aa: CSARGGQGIETQYF

v_gene: TRBV12-3/TRBV12-4
d_gene: -
j_gene: TRBJ1-1
abundance: -
CDR3nt: TGTGCCAGCATCGTCCCGGGGCAGTTCGAAAGATTGAACACTGAAGCTTTCTTT
CDR3aa: CASIVPGQFERLNTEAFF

v_gene: TRBV24-1
d_gene: -
j_gene: TRBJ2-3
abundance: few
CDR3nt: TGTGCCACCAGTGACCGGACACCTAGCACAGATACGCAGTATTTT
CDR3aa: CATSDRTPSTDTQYF

v_gene: TRBV29-1
d_gene: -
j_gene: TRBJ2-7
abundance: -
CDR3nt: TGCAGCAAGTTTGCCAGGGGCTCCTACGAGCAGTACTTC
CDR3aa: CSKFARGSYEQYF

v_gene: TRBV6-6
d_gene: -
j_gene: TRBJ2-5
abundance: -
CDR3nt: TGTGCCAGCAGGGAAGGGGGGAGTCACGAGACCCAGTACTTC
CDR3aa: CASREGGSHETQYF

v_gene: TRBV7-9
d_gene: -
j_gene: TRBJ2-7
abundance: few
CDR3nt: TGTGCCAGCAGCATGGGCATAACCTCTGGCTCCTACGAGCAGTACTTC
CDR3aa: CASSMGITSGSYEQYF

v_gene: TRBV12-3/TRBV12-4
d_gene: -
j_gene: TRBJ2-6
abundance: -
CDR3nt: TGTGCCAGCAGTCCCCATTGGGGTTCTGGGGCCAACGTCCTGACTTTC
CDR3aa: CASSPHWGSGANVLTF

v_gene: TRBV28
d_gene: TRBD2
j_gene: TRBJ2-3
abundance: -
CDR3nt: TGTGCCAGCAGTCTCAGCGGGAGGGCCGCAGATACGCAGTATTTT
CDR3aa: CASSLSGRAADTQYF

v_gene: TRBV12-3/TRBV12-4
d_gene: TRBD1
j_gene: TRBJ2-1
abundance: -
CDR3nt: TGTGCCAGCAGTTTAGAGACAGGGGGGAATGAGCAGTTCTTC
CDR3aa: CASSLETGGNEQFF

v_gene: TRBV5-1
d_gene: TRBD2
j_gene: TRBJ2-3
abundance: few
CDR3nt: TGCGCCAGCAGCTGGGGGACTAGCGGGGGGCGGGCAGATACGCAGTATTTT
CDR3aa: CASSWGTSGGRADTQYF

v_gene: TRBV7-2
d_gene: TRBD2
j_gene: TRBJ2-2
abundance: -
CDR3nt: TGTGCCAGCAGCGTGACTAGCGGAGCGGTCTCCGGGGAGCTGTTTTTT
CDR3aa: CASSVTSGAVSGELFF

v_gene: TRBV12-3/TRBV12-4
d_gene: TRBD1
j_gene: TRBJ2-5
abundance: -
CDR3nt: TGTGCCAGCACCATTATAGGGGGCCCAGAGACCCAGTACTTC
CDR3aa: CASTIIGGPETQYF

v_gene: TRBV7-6
d_gene: -
j_gene: TRBJ2-2
abundance: few
CDR3nt: TGTGCCAGCACGAATAGCAGAAACACCGGGGAGCTGTTTTTT
CDR3aa: CASTNSRNTGELFF